One sample yielded the 13 T cell receptor beta chains listed below, sequenced in a study of cytomegalovirus exposure and HLA in healthy donors. TCRdb's table, derived via immunoSEQ multiplex PCR, lists solely in-frame clones and lacks some. The data show some 140,000 clones, with almost 85% seen just once and 1.4% held by the top ten. The sample taken for sequencing was PBMCs. The receptors here all came from a woman in her 30s in good health and CMV-seronegative.

V usage is TRBV13 and J usage is TRBJ1-5, with TRBD1 matching 9 bases. V gave up 5 bases and J gave up 5 bases; unmatched junction bases: 16. Germline values: CDR1 PRHDT, CDR2 FYEKMQ (reference sequence). The CDR3 contains 18 residues. In DNA form, the CDR3 reads TGTGCCAGCAGCCGGAGCCGGGCCGGGACAGGGCAACATCAGCCCCAGCATTTT. As protein: CASSRSRAGTGQHQPQHF.

CDR3 nucleotide sequence: TGTGCCAGCTCACTCGGTGAAGCGGGGCGGAACGGTCAGTACTTC. Encoded protein: CASSLGEAGRNGQYF. V usage is TRBV18 and J usage is TRBJ2-4; TRBD2 matches 7 bases. The V and J ends lost 4 bases and 12 bases, in that order; junction bases with no gene match: 15. Germline V gives CDR1 KGHSH, CDR2 LQKENI. This CDR3 has 15 residues.

The chain employs TRBV27 and TRBJ1-2; D is perhaps TRBD1 (6 bases). Looked up from germline, CDR1 is MNHEY and CDR2 is SMNVEV (reference sequence). V shed 0 bases and J shed 0 bases, with 11 bases lying between them. CDR3 length: 16 amino acids. The CDR3: CASSLSWQGTNYGYTF. As DNA, the CDR3 is TGTGCCAGCAGTTTATCGTGGCAGGGGACTAACTATGGCTACACCTTC.

The chain couples TRBV7-3 to TRBJ2-3, with TRBD1 identical over 7 bases. V shed 7 bases, J shed 5 bases, and the junction held 6 bases outside the gene matches. CDR1 and CDR2 (germline): SGHTA, FQGTGA. CDR3 length: 13 amino acids. CDR3 sequence (DNA): TGTGCCAGCACGGGACAGAGAGGAGATACGCAGTATTTT. Its protein product is CASTGQRGDTQYF.

The V and J genes are TRBV5-1 and TRBJ1-6; 7 nucleotides agree with TRBD1. CDR1 and CDR2 from the germline V gene are SGHRS and YFSETQ. The CDR3 contains 19 residues. V was pared by 4 bases and J by 0 bases, with 13 bases of the junction left unmatched. DNA of the CDR3: TGCGCCAGCAGCGGCGACAGGGTCGGACTGAGCTCCTATAATTCACCCCTCCACTTT. It is translated as CASSGDRVGLSSYNSPLHF. Full variable domain (missing parts from reference TRBV5-1 and TRBJ1-6): KAGVTQTPRYLIKTRGQQVTLSCSPISGHRSVSWYQQTPGQGLQFLFEYFSETQRNKGNFPGRFSGRQFSNSRSEMNVSTLELGDSALYLCASSGDRVGLSSYNSPLHFGNGTRLTVT.

This clone was found once. CDR3 residues: CASSPRGSASRSYNEQFF. DNA for the CDR3: TGTGCCAGCAGCCCCAGGGGGAGTGCGAGTAGGTCCTACAATGAGCAGTTCTTC. This rearrangement joins TRBV9 to TRBJ2-1, with 7 positions matching TRBD1. The germline V gene has CDR1 SGDLS and CDR2 YYNGEE. Trimming removed 4 bases from V and 1 base from J; junction bases left unmatched: 14. CDR3 length equals 18 residues.

This clone came up a few times. V and J are TRBV6-5 and TRBJ1-2, with TRBD1 as a possible D gene (6 bases). Trimming removed 5 bases at V and 9 bases at J, with 13 bases between. CDR1 and CDR2 (germline): MNHEY, SVGAGI. This CDR3 contains 12 residues. CDR3 sequence: CASSRVQGSYTF. In DNA, the CDR3 is TGTGCCAGCAGTCGCGTACAGGGCAGCTACACCTTC.

This chain uses TRBV5-6 with TRBJ2-5; TRBD1 aligns across 7 bases. The CDR3 is made up of 14 amino acids. After removal of 4 bases from V and 7 bases from J, the junction contained 10 bases not matched to a gene. Germline loops: CDR1 SGHDT, CDR2 YYEEEE. The CDR3 is CASSPRQGPLTQYF. In DNA, the CDR3 is TGTGCCAGCAGCCCTCGACAGGGTCCCCTGACCCAGTACTTC.

This clone came up once. This chain joins TRBV11-3 and TRBJ2-1, with D maybe TRBD1 (6 bases). Between the trimmed V and J ends, which lost 4 bases and 7 bases, there was a span of 17 bases. The CDR3 covers 15 residues. Per the germline V gene, CDR1 is SGHNT and CDR2 is YENEEA. The CDR3 loop reads CASSSTGWVGNEQFF. CDR3 DNA sequence: TGTGCCAGCAGCTCGACAGGATGGGTCGGGAATGAGCAGTTCTTC.

The chain couples TRBV28 to TRBJ1-5, with D unresolved. CDR3 length: 12 amino acids. V lost 6 bases and J 3 bases, leaving 6 bases between the germline ends. Germline assignment: CDR1 MDHEN and CDR2 SYDVKM. This CDR3 is CASSPFNQPQHF. Written as DNA, the CDR3 is TGTGCCAGCAGCCCCTTCAATCAGCCCCAGCATTTT.

This chain joins TRBV27 and TRBJ1-1; TRBD1 matches 7 bases. After removal of 2 bases from V and 3 bases from J, the junction contained 6 bases not matched to a gene. From germline, CDR1 is MNHEY and CDR2 SMNVEV (reference sequence). The CDR3 is made up of 15 amino acids. The DNA for the CDR3 is TGTGCCAGCAGTTTAAGGCAGACAGGGTACACTGAAGCTTTCTTT. Amino acids: CASSLRQTGYTEAFF.

This chain joins TRBV4-3 and TRBJ2-2; D is possibly TRBD2 (6 bases). This CDR3 is 15 amino acids long. Germline V gene sequence: CDR1 LGHNA, CDR2 YSLEER. The ends were cut back, 0 bases at V and 9 bases at J, with 14 bases in the middle. CDR3 protein: CASSQDRAGLRELFF. The CDR3 bases are TGCGCCAGCAGCCAAGATCGTGCGGGGCTCCGGGAGCTGTTTTTT.

CDR3 residues: CASSSTGDFYNEQFF. In nucleotides, the CDR3 is TGTGCCAGCAGCTCGACAGGGGATTTCTACAATGAGCAGTTCTTC. The rearrangement uses TRBV7-3 and TRBJ2-1; TRBD1 matches 8 bases. There are 15 residues in the CDR3. V shed 4 bases, J shed 3 bases, and the junction held 5 bases outside the gene matches. Germline CDR1 is SGHTA and CDR2 is FQGTGA.